Below, 8 T cell receptor beta chains from the same sample are listed, as sequenced in a study of T cell repertoires in cytomegalovirus infection (dated by TCRdb to the late 2010s). Sequenced on an Illumina HiSeq 1500. TCRdb redid the processing of the public reads, applying fastp at Q25 and MiXCR, and retained in-frame beta chains. Rows are unified per CDR3 protein, each entry keeping the most common DNA and genes. The sample data list hundreds of thousands of distinct CDR3 sequences, and 25% to 40% of these were observed just once. Around 15% of the sample lies in the top ten. These receptors' antigens are unknown. The intended sense of this specimen's treatment or condition label: in vitro stimulation with specific CMV peptide epitopes to enrich CMV-specific T cells. The material was cultured CD8+ T cells from PBMCs, obtained from culture after CMV antigen stimulation. The receptor source for this set is a human donor in good health (CMV status not recorded). Some clones in this sample may be carry-over from other donors' samples.

There are many counts of this clonotype. The chain links TRBV7-9 to TRBJ1-5; D may be TRBD1 (6 bases). The CDR3 is 14 amino acids. V shed 3 bases and J shed 3 bases, with 9 bases lying between them. From germline, CDR1 is SEHNR and CDR2 FQNEAQ (reference sequence). Written as DNA, the CDR3 is TGTGCCAGCAGCTTGACAGGAATCAATCAGCCCCAGCATTTT. Amino acid sequence: CASSLTGINQPQHF.

This clonotype was seen repeatedly, ten times or more. This chain links TRBV19 with TRBJ1-1; tentatively, D is TRBD1 (5 bases). Trimming removed 5 bases from V and 2 bases from J, with 12 bases in between. Per germline, CDR1 LNHDA and CDR2 SQIVND (reference sequence). This CDR3 has 14 residues. This CDR3 is CASSPTVYNTEAFF. CDR3 nucleotide sequence: TGTGCCAGTAGTCCGACAGTTTACAACACTGAAGCTTTCTTT. Filled out from reference TRBV19 and TRBJ1-1, the complete variable domain reads DGGITQSPKYLFRKEGQNVTLSCEQNLNHDAMYWYRQDPGQGLRLIYYSQIVNDFQKGDIAEGYSVSREKKESFPLTVTSAQKNPTAFYLCASSPTVYNTEAFFGQGTRLTVV.

This clonotype was seen many times. The chain employs TRBV4-1 and TRBJ2-7; 8 nucleotides line up with TRBD1. The CDR3 has 16 amino acids. Unmatched junction bases numbered 10, after V lost 2 bases and J lost 4 bases. CDR1 and CDR2 (germline): MGHRA, YSYEKL. CDR3 residues: CASSQNSGTGEYEQYF. The CDR3 nucleotides read TGCGCCAGCAGCCAAAACTCCGGGACAGGAGAATACGAGCAGTACTTC.

This clonotype was observed a few times. V and J are TRBV6-5 and TRBJ2-7; TRBD1 matches 9 bases. CDR3 size: 14 residues. V gave up 8 bases and J gave up 5 bases; unmatched junction bases: 10. Germline values: CDR1 MNHEY, CDR2 SVGAGI. CDR3 sequence (DNA): TGTGCCAGCGGACGATGGACAGGGGTCGACGAGCAGTACTTC. Its translation: CASGRWTGVDEQYF.

V usage is TRBV9 and J usage is TRBJ1-2; 7 nucleotides align to TRBD1. CDR1 and CDR2 (germline): SGDLS, YYNGEE. J gave up 8 bases and V 0 bases, and 16 bases lay outside the gene matches. The CDR3 runs to 17 residues. DNA for the CDR3: TGTGCCAGCAGCGTAGAAAAGGGGGCGCTTTCCTCTAGGGGCTACACCTTC. It is translated as CASSVEKGALSSRGYTF.

This clonotype turned up a few times. The chain joins TRBV6-5 to TRBJ2-3; D not resolved. The CDR3 runs 15 residues. Trimming took 1 base from V and 0 from J, leaving 8 bases between them. CDR1 is MNHEY and CDR2 is SVGAGI in the germline V gene. CDR3 coding DNA: TGTGCCAGCAGTTACTTGATCTCTAGCACAGATACGCAGTATTTT. This translates into CASSYLISSTDTQYF.

The V call is TRBV27, the J call TRBJ1-5; no definite D call. Germline V gene data show CDR1 as MNHEY and CDR2 as SMNVEV (reference sequence). Trimming left V 3 bases short and J 5 bases short, with 8 bases between. This CDR3 is 13 amino acids long. The CDR3 is CASSFGWDQPQHF. The DNA for the CDR3 is TGTGCCAGCAGTTTTGGGTGGGATCAGCCCCAGCATTTT.

The chain has TRBV19 and TRBJ2-2; 8 bases line up with TRBD2. This CDR3 region has 17 residues. J was trimmed by 10 bases and V by 7 bases; bases with no gene match: 20. CDR1 is LNHDA and CDR2 is SQIVND in the germline V gene (reference sequence). The CDR3 is CASTVTGLAEAGVELFF. The CDR3 DNA reads as TGTGCCAGTACCGTCACCGGACTAGCAGAGGCGGGCGTGGAGCTGTTTTTT.